This is a list of T cell receptor beta chains from one sample in a study of blood T cell repertoires in COVID-19. TCRdb's table, derived via immunoSEQ multiplex PCR, lists solely in-frame clones and lacks some. The table includes tens of thousands of clones, about 90% detected once. Sequencing used peripheral blood. The receptors were gathered from a human donor in a cohort sampled during active COVID-19. Each CDR3 is given with its conserved first and last residue. The D gene is left open where the match is weak. Size is omitted from some rows. Given values are once, few, many or a class for expanded clones.

J gene	clone size	D gene	V gene	CDR3 protein	CDR3 DNA
TRBJ1-6	few	.	TRBV12-3/TRBV12-4	CASSFSSSPLHF	TGTGCCAGCAGTTTTTCAAGCTCACCCCTCCACTTT
TRBJ2-3	.	TRBD2	TRBV6-5	CASSMGLAGVSTQYF	TGTGCCAGCAGTATGGGACTAGCGGGAGTTAGTACGCAGTATTTT
TRBJ2-3	.	TRBD1	TRBV6-5	CASMYSGGASDTQYF	TGTGCCAGCATGTATTCAGGGGGCGCTTCAGATACGCAGTATTTT
TRBJ2-5	.	.	TRBV24-1	CATTGLRLQETQYF	TGTGCCACCACCGGACTTCGACTACAAGAGACCCAGTACTTC
TRBJ1-5	.	.	TRBV7-2	CASSLAGSGWHQPQHF	TGTGCCAGCAGCTTAGCCGGTTCGGGGTGGCATCAGCCCCAGCATTTT
TRBJ1-3	.	.	TRBV7-8	CASSLIKGVGNTIYF	TGTGCCAGCAGCTTGATAAAGGGAGTTGGAAACACCATATATTTT
TRBJ1-6	.	.	TRBV10-3	CASRAGTDSPLHF	TGTGCCTCCCGAGCGGGGACGGACTCACCCCTCCACTTT
TRBJ1-1	.	.	TRBV28	CASSLLRGNTEAFF	TGTGCCAGCAGCCTGCTGAGAGGGAACACTGAAGCTTTCTTT
TRBJ2-2	.	.	TRBV9	CASSPREFHTGELFF	TGTGCCAGCAGCCCCCGGGAGTTTCACACCGGGGAGCTGTTTTTT
TRBJ1-1	.	.	TRBV19	CASTKPGSSLAEAFF	TGTGCCAGTACAAAACCAGGGTCTTCTCTCGCTGAAGCTTTCTTT
TRBJ2-3	.	TRBD2	TRBV9	CASSVGLSGGRTDTQYF	TGTGCCAGCAGCGTCGGCCTAAGCGGGGGCCGCACAGATACGCAGTATTTT
TRBJ2-2	.	.	TRBV5-8	CASSLGITGELFF	TGTGCCAGCAGCTTGGGTATCACCGGGGAGCTGTTTTTT
TRBJ2-1	.	TRBD1	TRBV24-1	CATSDEHRDRANEQFF	TGTGCCACCAGTGATGAACACCGGGACAGGGCCAATGAGCAGTTCTTC
TRBJ2-1	.	TRBD2	TRBV29-1	CSLRGREGRNEQFF	TGCAGCTTAAGAGGGCGGGAGGGCAGGAATGAGCAGTTCTTC
TRBJ2-1	once	TRBD1	TRBV7-2	CASSLDPGGYNEQFF	TGTGCCAGCAGCTTAGATCCAGGGGGCTACAATGAGCAGTTCTTC
TRBJ1-1	.	.	TRBV2	CASSLQLLTNTEAFF	TGTGCCAGCAGCCTCCAATTACTTACGAACACTGAAGCTTTCTTT
TRBJ2-2	.	TRBD1	TRBV3-1/TRBV3-2	CASSLTQGTGELFF	TGTGCCAGCAGCTTGACACAGGGGACCGGGGAGCTGTTTTTT